A single sample gave rise to the 7 T cell receptor beta chains below, sequenced in a study of CD4 T cells in relation to SARS-CoV-2 and coronaviruses. Before the COVID-19 pandemic, during about 2011-2018, CD4+ T cells were taken from unexposed donors. After roughly 9 days of culture, CD4+ T cells were isolated. Their target antigens are unknown. Measured with immunoSEQ multiplex PCR; TCRdb has only the in-frame clones, and not every one. The sample records around 18,000 clones, over 60% being singletons. The sequenced material came from CD4+ T cells from PBMCs, cultured in vitro. These receptors were obtained from a human donor in good health.

V gene TRBV30 combines with J gene TRBJ1-2; no reliable D call. The germline V gene encodes CDR1 GTSNPN and CDR2 SVGIG (reference sequence). This CDR3 contains 14 residues. V was cut by 3 bases and J by 2 bases, with 13 bases left in between. CDR3: CAWSGRGGNYGYTF. DNA for the CDR3: TGTGCCTGGAGCGGACGGGGAGGGAACTATGGCTACACCTTC.

This CDR3 reads CASSLPGQGIHEQYF. The CDR3 coding sequence is TGTGCCAGCAGCTTACCAGGACAGGGGATCCACGAGCAGTACTTC. J is TRBJ2-7 and V is TRBV5-4; 9 nucleotides align to TRBD1. Germline lookup yields CDR1 SGHNT and CDR2 YYREEE (reference sequence). The CDR3 covers 15 residues. J gave up 5 bases and V 2 bases, and 8 bases lay outside the gene matches.

The V call is TRBV4-2, the J call TRBJ1-5, with D maybe TRBD1 (6 bases). The CDR3 is 14 residues long. Per the germline V gene, CDR1 is LGHNA and CDR2 is YNFKEQ. Deletions cut 5 bases from V and 3 bases from J, with 11 bases between. As DNA, the CDR3 is TGTGCCAGCAGCACACGACAGGTCAATCAGCCCCAGCATTTT. Translating gives CASSTRQVNQPQHF.

The V and J genes are TRBV18 and TRBJ1-6, with D unclear. Looked up from germline, CDR1 is KGHSH and CDR2 is LQKENI. The CDR3 runs 15 residues. V lost 4 bases, J lost 5 bases, and 12 bases lay in between. The CDR3 protein is CASSLQETHNSPLHF. The CDR3 bases are TGTGCCAGCTCACTCCAGGAGACCCATAATTCACCCCTCCACTTT. Full variable domain (remainder filled in from reference TRBV18 and TRBJ1-6): NAGVMQNPRHLVRRRGQEARLRCSPMKGHSHVYWYRQLPEEGLKFMVYLQKENIIDESGMPKERFSAEFPKEGPSILRIQQVVRGDSAAYFCASSLQETHNSPLHFGNGTRLTVT.

J is TRBJ1-2 and V is TRBV19, with D perhaps TRBD1 (6 bases). The CDR3 consists of 15 residues. The V gene lost 1 base and the J gene lost 0 bases, with 9 bases spanning the gap. Germline V lookup: CDR1 LNHDA, CDR2 SQIVND (reference sequence). The CDR3 region is CASSIGRTANYGYTF. The DNA for the CDR3 is TGTGCCAGTAGTATAGGACGGACAGCTAACTATGGCTACACCTTC. Full variable domain (rest looked up from reference TRBV19 and TRBJ1-2): DGGITQSPKYLFRKEGQNVTLSCEQNLNHDAMYWYRQDPGQGLRLIYYSQIVNDFQKGDIAEGYSVSREKKESFPLTVTSAQKNPTAFYLCASSIGRTANYGYTFGSGTRLTVV.

The chain has TRBV7-3 and TRBJ2-7; no clear D. The CDR3 covers 13 residues. CDR1 SGHTA and CDR2 FQGTGA come from the germline V gene. V lost 2 bases and J 2 bases, leaving 7 bases between the germline ends. The CDR3 DNA reads as TGTGCCAGCAGCTTACAGGAAACCTACGAGCAGTACTTC. Translation: CASSLQETYEQYF.

The chain recombines TRBV19 with TRBJ2-1; D tentatively reads TRBD1 or TRBD2 (7 bases each). The germline V gene has CDR1 LNHDA and CDR2 SQIVND (reference sequence). V lost 7 bases and J lost 1, with 20 bases in between. The CDR3 covers 17 residues. CDR3 sequence (DNA): TGTGCCAGTAAGAGGGGGACAGCGGGACAGTCCTACAATGAGCAGTTCTTC. As protein: CASKRGTAGQSYNEQFF.